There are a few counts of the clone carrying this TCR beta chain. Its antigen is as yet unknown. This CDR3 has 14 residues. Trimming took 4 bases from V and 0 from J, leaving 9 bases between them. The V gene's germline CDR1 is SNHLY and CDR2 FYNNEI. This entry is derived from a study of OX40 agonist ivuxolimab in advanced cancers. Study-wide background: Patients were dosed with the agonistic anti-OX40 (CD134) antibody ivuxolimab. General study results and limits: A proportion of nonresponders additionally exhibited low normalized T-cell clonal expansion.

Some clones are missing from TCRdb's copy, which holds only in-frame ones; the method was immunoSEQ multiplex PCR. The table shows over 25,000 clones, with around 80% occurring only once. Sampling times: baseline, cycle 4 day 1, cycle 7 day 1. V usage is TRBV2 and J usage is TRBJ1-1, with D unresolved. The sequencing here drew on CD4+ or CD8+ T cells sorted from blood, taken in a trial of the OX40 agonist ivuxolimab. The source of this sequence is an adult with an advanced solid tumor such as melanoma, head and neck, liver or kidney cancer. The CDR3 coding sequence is TGTGCCAGCAGTGTTCAGGTGGTGAACACTGAAGCTTTCTTT. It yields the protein CASSVQVVNTEAFF.